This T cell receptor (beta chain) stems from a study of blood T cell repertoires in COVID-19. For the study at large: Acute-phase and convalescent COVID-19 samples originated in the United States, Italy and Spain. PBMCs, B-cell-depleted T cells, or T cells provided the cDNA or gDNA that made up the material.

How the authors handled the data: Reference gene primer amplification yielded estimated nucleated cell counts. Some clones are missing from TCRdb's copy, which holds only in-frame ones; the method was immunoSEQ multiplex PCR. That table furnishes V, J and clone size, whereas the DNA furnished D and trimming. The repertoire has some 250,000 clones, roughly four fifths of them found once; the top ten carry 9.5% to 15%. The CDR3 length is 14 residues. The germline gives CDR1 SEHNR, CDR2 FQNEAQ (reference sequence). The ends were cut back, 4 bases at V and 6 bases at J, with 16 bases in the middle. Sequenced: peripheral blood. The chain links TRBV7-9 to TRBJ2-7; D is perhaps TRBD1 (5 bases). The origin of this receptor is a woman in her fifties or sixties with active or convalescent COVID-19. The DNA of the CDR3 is TGTGCCAGCAGCTCGAGCAGGGATTTTGGCGAGCAGTACTTC. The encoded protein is CASSSSRDFGEQYF.